A selection of T cell receptor beta chains follows, all from one sample in a study of T cell responses to AZD1222 COVID-19 vaccine. Libraries were prepared by immunoSEQ multiplex PCR; TCRdb keeps only in-frame clonotypes and omits some of them. Here the sample spans about 40,000 clones, approximately 88% being singletons. The sequencing here drew on peripheral blood, taken 28 days after the second AZD1222 dose. Every receptor here comes from an adult who received the AZD1222 COVID-19 vaccine. Both conserved end residues are part of each CDR3. A D gene is named only where the DNA matches it firmly. Rows may omit the clone size; those that give it use once, few, many or a size class.

j_call: TRBJ1-4
v_call: TRBV11-2
clone_size: -
d_call: -
cdr3_nt: TGTGCCAGCGGAAAAATCGGGAAAAATGAAAAACTGTTTTTT
cdr3_aa: CASGKIGKNEKLFF

j_call: TRBJ2-7
v_call: TRBV5-1
clone_size: -
d_call: -
cdr3_nt: TGCGCCAGCAGCTCCACAGGTATTTCCTACGAGCAGTACTTC
cdr3_aa: CASSSTGISYEQYF

j_call: TRBJ2-7
v_call: TRBV3-1/TRBV3-2
clone_size: -
d_call: TRBD1
cdr3_nt: TGTGCCAGCAGCCAGGGCGGGACAGGTATCGACGAGCAGTACTTC
cdr3_aa: CASSQGGTGIDEQYF

j_call: TRBJ1-1
v_call: TRBV5-4
clone_size: -
d_call: TRBD1
cdr3_nt: TGTGCCAGCAGCCGAAACAGGGGAGAGGGGAACACTGAAGCTTTCTTT
cdr3_aa: CASSRNRGEGNTEAFF

j_call: TRBJ1-5
v_call: TRBV18
clone_size: -
d_call: -
cdr3_nt: TGTGCCAGCTCATCCAGCGCAGGGGTTAATCAGCCCCAGCATTTT
cdr3_aa: CASSSSAGVNQPQHF

j_call: TRBJ1-2
v_call: TRBV14
clone_size: -
d_call: TRBD1
cdr3_nt: TGTGCCAGCAGCCAAGACGTATGGGACAGGGTATTATTCTATGGCTACACCTTC
cdr3_aa: CASSQDVWDRVLFYGYTF

j_call: TRBJ1-1
v_call: TRBV4-2
clone_size: -
d_call: -
cdr3_nt: TGTGCCAGCAGCCAACGTGTTGACACGAACACTGAAGCTTTCTTT
cdr3_aa: CASSQRVDTNTEAFF

j_call: TRBJ1-2
v_call: TRBV5-4
clone_size: -
d_call: TRBD1
cdr3_nt: TGTGCCAGCAGCTTGGCGGGACAGGGCGGCTATGGCTACACCTTC
cdr3_aa: CASSLAGQGGYGYTF

j_call: TRBJ2-2
v_call: TRBV5-1
clone_size: -
d_call: TRBD2
cdr3_nt: TGCGCCAGCAGCTTGGACTCGGGACTAACAACCGGGGAGCTGTTTTTT
cdr3_aa: CASSLDSGLTTGELFF

j_call: TRBJ2-1
v_call: TRBV7-3
clone_size: -
d_call: TRBD1
cdr3_nt: TGTGCCAGCAGCCTCGGACAGGGGCAGTTCTTC
cdr3_aa: CASSLGQGQFF

j_call: TRBJ2-5
v_call: TRBV19
clone_size: -
d_call: TRBD2
cdr3_nt: TGTGCCAGTAGTATAGCGGGGGGCCAAGAGACCCAGTACTTC
cdr3_aa: CASSIAGGQETQYF

j_call: TRBJ1-1
v_call: TRBV18
clone_size: -
d_call: -
cdr3_nt: TGTGCCAGCTCACCATACAAACAGGGTTGGGCTACTGCCGATGCTGAAGCTTTCTTT
cdr3_aa: CASSPYKQGWATADAEAFF

j_call: TRBJ2-2
v_call: TRBV29-1
clone_size: -
d_call: -
cdr3_nt: TGCAGCGGCAGCAGGGGGAGGGGGGAGCTGTTTTTT
cdr3_aa: CSGSRGRGELFF

j_call: TRBJ1-3
v_call: TRBV5-1
clone_size: once
d_call: TRBD1
cdr3_nt: TGCGCCAGCAGCTTACAGGGGACTGGAAACACCATATATTTT
cdr3_aa: CASSLQGTGNTIYF

j_call: TRBJ1-5
v_call: TRBV5-1
clone_size: -
d_call: -
cdr3_nt: TGCGCCAGCAGCCTTACCGGGTTCTACAATCAGCCCCAGCATTTT
cdr3_aa: CASSLTGFYNQPQHF

j_call: TRBJ1-1
v_call: TRBV7-8
clone_size: -
d_call: -
cdr3_nt: TGTGCCAGCAGCTTAGGGGCGTGGAACACTGAAGCTTTCTTT
cdr3_aa: CASSLGAWNTEAFF

j_call: TRBJ2-1
v_call: TRBV19
clone_size: -
d_call: TRBD2
cdr3_nt: TGTGCCAGTAGTATAGTTGGTACGGGGGGACGATCCTCCTACAATGAGCAGTTCTTC
cdr3_aa: CASSIVGTGGRSSYNEQFF

j_call: TRBJ1-5
v_call: TRBV5-5
clone_size: -
d_call: TRBD1
cdr3_nt: TGTGCCAGCAGCTTGAATACAGGGGGCAATCAGCCCCAGCATTTT
cdr3_aa: CASSLNTGGNQPQHF

j_call: TRBJ1-2
v_call: TRBV15
clone_size: -
d_call: TRBD1
cdr3_nt: TGTGCCACCAGCACCAGACCGGGACAGCCTTATGGCTACACCTTC
cdr3_aa: CATSTRPGQPYGYTF

j_call: TRBJ2-5
v_call: TRBV28
clone_size: -
d_call: TRBD1
cdr3_nt: TGTGCCAGCAGTCAATGGACAGGGGAAGAGACCCAGTACTTC
cdr3_aa: CASSQWTGEETQYF

j_call: TRBJ2-7
v_call: TRBV5-1
clone_size: -
d_call: -
cdr3_nt: TGCGCCAGCAGCTTGGCGCCAGGGGGGAACTACGAGCAGTACTTC
cdr3_aa: CASSLAPGGNYEQYF

j_call: TRBJ2-2
v_call: TRBV5-1
clone_size: -
d_call: -
cdr3_nt: TGCGCCAGCGCGGACAAGGGCTCCACCGGGGAGCTGTTTTTT
cdr3_aa: CASADKGSTGELFF

j_call: TRBJ1-6
v_call: TRBV3-1/TRBV3-2
clone_size: -
d_call: -
cdr3_nt: TGTGCCAGCGGCGGAGGCAGTCTATTTAATTCACCCCTCCACTTT
cdr3_aa: CASGGGSLFNSPLHF

j_call: TRBJ1-6
v_call: TRBV13
clone_size: -
d_call: TRBD1
cdr3_nt: TGTGCCAGCAGCTCACAGACAGGGGTAGGTTCACCCCTCCACTTT
cdr3_aa: CASSSQTGVGSPLHF